The 4 T cell receptor beta chains listed next were all sequenced from one sample in a study of blood T cells in healthy people across ages (dated by TCRdb to 2013 to 2016). The library was obtained by 5' RACE. Sequenced on an Illumina HiSeq 2500. The second PCR ran for about 6 to 12 cycles and used a J-beta primer mix along with a sample-barcoded 5' primer. The public sequencing data were trimmed at Q25 with fastp and processed into clonotypes with MiXCR by TCRdb, which kept only in-frame beta chains. Rows are unified per CDR3 protein, each entry keeping the most common DNA and genes. Present in this sample are about 1.8 million distinct CDR3 sequences, roughly 49% of which were seen just once. The top ten constitute over 2% of the sample. Sequencing used blood. The source is a woman in her forties in good health.

Only a few counts were recorded for this clonotype. The chain employs TRBV7-2 and TRBJ2-1, with 11 bases fitting TRBD2. V gave up 1 base and J gave up 7 bases; unmatched junction bases: 9. The germline V gene has CDR1 SGHTA and CDR2 FQGNSA. The CDR3 spans 17 residues. Here the CDR3 reads CASSLDGSGGARNEQFF. In DNA form, the CDR3 reads TGTGCCAGCAGCTTAGACGGTAGCGGGGGGGCGAGGAATGAGCAGTTCTTC.

This clonotype has only a few counts. The chain recombines TRBV29-1 with TRBJ2-5; D assignment may be TRBD1 or TRBD2 (6 bases each). The length of the CDR3 is 15 residues. V was clipped by 1 base and J by 4 bases, with 16 bases between them. Germline V lookup: CDR1 SQVTM, CDR2 ANQGSEA. In nucleotides, the CDR3 is TGCAGCGTTGAAGTAGGGGGGCGTGGAGGAGAGACCCAGTACTTC. It encodes CSVEVGGRGGETQYF.

V gene TRBV5-4 combines with J gene TRBJ2-3; D call uncertain. The germline V and J ends were trimmed by 2 bases and 2 bases, with 12 bases remaining between them. The CDR3 length is 15 residues. The germline gives CDR1 SGHNT, CDR2 YYREEE (reference sequence). In DNA form, the CDR3 reads TGTGCCAGCAGCTTTAGCCGAGTTTACACAGATACGCAGTATTTT. Protein product: CASSFSRVYTDTQYF.

The rearrangement uses TRBV2 and TRBJ1-5; D unclear. CDR3 size: 15 residues. Trimming stripped 4 bases from V and 5 bases from J, with 15 bases between. CDR1 SNHLY and CDR2 FYNNEI come from the germline V gene. The CDR3 sequence is CASSGREGIYQPQHF. The CDR3 DNA reads as TGTGCCAGCAGTGGTCGCGAGGGTATCTATCAGCCCCAGCATTTT.